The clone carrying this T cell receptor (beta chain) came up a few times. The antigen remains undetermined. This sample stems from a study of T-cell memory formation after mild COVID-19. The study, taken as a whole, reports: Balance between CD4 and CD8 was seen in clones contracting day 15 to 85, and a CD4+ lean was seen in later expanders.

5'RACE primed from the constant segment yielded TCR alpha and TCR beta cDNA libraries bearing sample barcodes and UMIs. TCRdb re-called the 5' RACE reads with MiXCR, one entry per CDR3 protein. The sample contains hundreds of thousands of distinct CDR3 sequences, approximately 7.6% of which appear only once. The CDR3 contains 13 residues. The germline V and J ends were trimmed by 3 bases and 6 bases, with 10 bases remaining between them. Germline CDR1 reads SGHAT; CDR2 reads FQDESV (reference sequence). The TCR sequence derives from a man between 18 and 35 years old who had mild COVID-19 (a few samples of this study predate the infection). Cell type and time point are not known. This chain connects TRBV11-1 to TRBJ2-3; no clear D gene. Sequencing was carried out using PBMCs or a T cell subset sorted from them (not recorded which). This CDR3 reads CASSFWDGDTQYF. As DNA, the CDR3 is TGTGCCAGCAGCTTCTGGGATGGCGATACGCAGTATTTT. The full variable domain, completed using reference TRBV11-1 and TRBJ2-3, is EAEVAQSPRYKITEKSQAVAFWCDPISGHATLYWYRQILGQGPELLVQFQDESVVDDSQLPKDRFSAERLKGVDSTLKIQPAELGDSAMYLCASSFWDGDTQYFGPGTRLTVL.